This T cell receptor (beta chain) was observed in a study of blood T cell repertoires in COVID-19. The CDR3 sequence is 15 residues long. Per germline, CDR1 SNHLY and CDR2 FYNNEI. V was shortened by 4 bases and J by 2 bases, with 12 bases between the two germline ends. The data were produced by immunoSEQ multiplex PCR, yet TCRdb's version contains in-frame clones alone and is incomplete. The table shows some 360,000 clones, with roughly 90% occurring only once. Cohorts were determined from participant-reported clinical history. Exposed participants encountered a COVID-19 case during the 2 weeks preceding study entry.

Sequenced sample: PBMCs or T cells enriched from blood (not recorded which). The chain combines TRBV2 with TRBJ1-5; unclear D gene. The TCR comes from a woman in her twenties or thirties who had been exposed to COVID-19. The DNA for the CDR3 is TGTGCCAGCAGTGCGCTGGCAGTGGGCAATCAGCCCCAGCATTTT. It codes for CASSALAVGNQPQHF.